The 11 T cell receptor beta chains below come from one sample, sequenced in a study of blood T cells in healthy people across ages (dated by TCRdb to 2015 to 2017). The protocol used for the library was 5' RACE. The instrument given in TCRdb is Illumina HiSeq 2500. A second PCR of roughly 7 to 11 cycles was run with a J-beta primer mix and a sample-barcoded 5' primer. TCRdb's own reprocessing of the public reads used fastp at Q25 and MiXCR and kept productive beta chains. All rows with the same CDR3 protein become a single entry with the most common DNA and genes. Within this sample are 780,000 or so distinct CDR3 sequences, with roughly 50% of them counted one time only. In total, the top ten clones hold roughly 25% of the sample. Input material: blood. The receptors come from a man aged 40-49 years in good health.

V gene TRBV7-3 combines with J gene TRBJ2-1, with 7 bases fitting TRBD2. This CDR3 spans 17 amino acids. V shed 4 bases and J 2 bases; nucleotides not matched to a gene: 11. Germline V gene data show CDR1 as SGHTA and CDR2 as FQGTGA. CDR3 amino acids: CASSSDPRAGAYNEQFF. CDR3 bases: TGTGCCAGCAGCTCCGACCCTCGGGCGGGGGCCTACAATGAGCAGTTCTTC.

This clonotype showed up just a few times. DNA for the CDR3: TGTGCCAGCAGTCCCTGGACAGGATGGAGCTCCTATAATTCACCCCTCCACTTT. Residues: CASSPWTGWSSYNSPLHF. V gene TRBV27 combines with J gene TRBJ1-6, with TRBD1 matching over 7 bases. The germline V gene encodes CDR1 MNHEY and CDR2 SMNVEV (reference sequence). This CDR3 spans 18 amino acids. V lost 5 bases, J lost 0 bases, and 10 bases stayed unmatched.

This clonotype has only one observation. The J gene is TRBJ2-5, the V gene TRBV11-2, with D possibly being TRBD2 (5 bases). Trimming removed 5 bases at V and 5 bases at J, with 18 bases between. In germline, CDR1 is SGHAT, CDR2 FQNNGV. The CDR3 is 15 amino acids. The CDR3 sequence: CASSRPLGRGETQYF. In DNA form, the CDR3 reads TGTGCCAGCAGCCGGCCTTTAGGGCGCGGGGAGACCCAGTACTTC.

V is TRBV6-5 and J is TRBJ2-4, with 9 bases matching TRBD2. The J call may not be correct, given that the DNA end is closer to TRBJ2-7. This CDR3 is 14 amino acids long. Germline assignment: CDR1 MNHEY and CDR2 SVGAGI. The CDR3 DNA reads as TGTGCCAGCAGTAAGGGACTAGCAACTTACGAGCAGTACTTC. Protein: CASSKGLATYEQYF.

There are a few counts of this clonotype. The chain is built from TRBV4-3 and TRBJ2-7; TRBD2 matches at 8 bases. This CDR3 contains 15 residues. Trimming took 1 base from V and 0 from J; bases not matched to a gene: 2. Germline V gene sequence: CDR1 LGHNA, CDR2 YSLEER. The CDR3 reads CASSQVSGSSYEQYF. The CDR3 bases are TGCGCCAGCAGCCAAGTGAGCGGGAGCTCCTACGAGCAGTACTTC.

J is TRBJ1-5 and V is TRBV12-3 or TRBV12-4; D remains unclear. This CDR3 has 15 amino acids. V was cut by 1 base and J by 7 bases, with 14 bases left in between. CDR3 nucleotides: TGTGCCAGCAGTTTAGGGCGGACCTTGGAGCAGCCCCAGCATTTT. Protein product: CASSLGRTLEQPQHF.

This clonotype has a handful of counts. As DNA, the CDR3 is TGTGCCAGCAGCCGGACAGGGCGGCGAGAGACCCAGTACTTC. Protein: CASSRTGRRETQYF. The rearrangement joins TRBV7-2 to TRBJ2-5, with 8 bases matching TRBD1. J lost 4 bases, V lost 5 bases, and 6 bases had no gene match. The CDR3 length is 14 residues. Looked up from germline, CDR1 is SGHTA and CDR2 is FQGNSA.

The CDR3 nucleotides read TGTGCCAGCAATCAGGGACAGTACAATGAGCAGTACTTC. This sequence encodes CASNQGQYNEQYF. The rearrangement joins TRBV12-3 or TRBV12-4 to TRBJ2-5; TRBD1 matches 7 bases. The J segment lost 11 bases and the V segment lost 7 bases, leaving 13 bases of the junction unmatched. The CDR3 covers 13 residues.

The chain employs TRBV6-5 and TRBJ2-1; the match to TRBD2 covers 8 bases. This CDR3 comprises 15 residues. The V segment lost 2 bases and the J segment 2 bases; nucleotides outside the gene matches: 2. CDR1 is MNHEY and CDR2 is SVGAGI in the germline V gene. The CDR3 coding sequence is TGTGCCAGCAGTTACGGACTAGCCCCCTACAATGAGCAGTTCTTC. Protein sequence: CASSYGLAPYNEQFF.

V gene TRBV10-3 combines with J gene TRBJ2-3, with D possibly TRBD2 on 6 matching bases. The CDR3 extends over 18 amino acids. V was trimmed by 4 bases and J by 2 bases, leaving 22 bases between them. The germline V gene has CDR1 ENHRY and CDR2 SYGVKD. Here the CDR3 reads CAISVTSVLGEDTDTQYF. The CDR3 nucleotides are TGTGCCATCAGTGTTACCAGTGTCCTGGGGGAGGACACAGATACGCAGTATTTT.

The CDR3 sequence is CASSQVISSIDGYTF. The CDR3 DNA is TGTGCCAGCAGCCAAGTGATCAGCTCCATTGATGGCTACACCTTC. The chain is built from TRBV14 and TRBJ1-2, with D uncertain. The CDR3 runs 15 residues. The V end lost 1 base, the J end lost 6 bases, and 15 bases lay between the germline ends. The germline gives CDR1 SGHDN, CDR2 FVKESK.